The 32 T cell receptor beta chains below were found in one sample sequenced in a study of shared clonotypes between healthy human individuals. Naive CD8 cells lacked CD45RO and underwent positive selection for CCR7, leaving out terminally differentiated effector memory CD45RA+ cells. Sequencing used immunoSEQ multiplex PCR; TCRdb keeps in-frame clones, though not all of them. The sample holds about 2 million clones; about 95% are singletons and the top ten take more than 0.9%. The sample consisted of naive CD8+ T cells sorted from blood. Receptors originate from a man in his late teens or twenties in good health.

The rearrangement uses TRBV7-9 and TRBJ2-2; maybe TRBD1 (5 bases). CDR1 is SEHNR and CDR2 is FQNEAQ in the germline V gene (reference sequence). Trimming removed 4 bases at V and 10 bases at J, with 7 bases between. This CDR3 comprises 11 residues. The CDR3: CASSSGQELFF. In DNA, the CDR3 is TGTGCCAGCAGCTCAGGACAGGAGCTGTTTTTT.

This clone was recorded a few times. The chain combines TRBV28 with TRBJ1-2; D is undetermined. CDR1 and CDR2 from the germline V gene are MDHEN and SYDVKM. This CDR3 has 11 amino acids. V was trimmed by 4 bases and J by 8 bases, leaving 8 bases between them. The CDR3 is CASSWSVGYTF. CDR3 nucleotide sequence: TGTGCCAGCAGTTGGTCCGTGGGCTACACCTTC.

This clone was picked up one time. V is TRBV4-3 and J is TRBJ1-1; no reliable D call. Germline V gene sequence: CDR1 LGHNA, CDR2 YSLEER. The ends were cut back, 5 bases at V and 1 base at J, with 8 bases in the middle. The CDR3 loop spans 13 amino acids. This CDR3 reads CASSIAGNTEAFF. The CDR3, as DNA: TGCGCCAGCAGCATTGCGGGGAACACTGAAGCTTTCTTT.

The chain links TRBV11-3 to TRBJ2-3; no clear D gene. V lost 6 bases, J lost 6 bases, and 4 bases lay in between. Looked up from germline, CDR1 is SGHNT and CDR2 is YENEEA. The length of the CDR3 is 10 residues. The chain's CDR3 is CASSLDTQYF. The CDR3 DNA sequence: TGTGCCAGCAGTTTGGATACGCAGTATTTT.

V is TRBV4-1 and J is TRBJ2-7; TRBD2 matches at 11 bases. Germline-derived CDR1 and CDR2 are MGHRA and YSYEKL. CDR3 size: 16 residues. J was trimmed by 7 bases and V by 4 bases; bases with no gene match: 12. The CDR3 is CASSPASGRPSEEQYF. In nucleotides, the CDR3 is TGCGCCAGCAGCCCGGCTAGCGGGAGGCCGAGCGAGGAGCAGTACTTC.

This CDR3 reads CASSLGVGNTGELFF. CDR3 coding DNA: TGTGCCAGCAGCTTGGGGGTAGGGAACACCGGGGAGCTGTTTTTT. The chain employs TRBV7-6 and TRBJ2-2; the D call may be TRBD1 or TRBD2 (5 bases each). Trimming removed 3 bases at V and 1 base at J, with 9 bases between. Germline V gene data show CDR1 as SGHVS and CDR2 as FNYEAQ. CDR3 length: 15 residues.

This chain joins TRBV7-9 and TRBJ1-5, with 7 bases lining up with TRBD1. CDR1 and CDR2 from the germline V gene are SEHNR and FQNEAQ (reference sequence). CDR3 length equals 15 residues. Losses at the gene ends were 5 bases for V and 4 bases for J; bases not matched to a gene: 8. This CDR3 reads CASSKGQQPNQPQHF. Here the CDR3 DNA reads TGTGCCAGCAGCAAGGGACAGCAACCAAATCAGCCCCAGCATTTT. Combining the CDR3 with reference TRBV7-9 and TRBJ1-5 gives the whole variable domain DTGVSQNPRHKITKRGQNVTFRCDPISEHNRLYWYRQTLGQGPEFLTYFQNEAQLEKSRLLSDRFSAERPKGSFSTLEIQRTEQGDSAMYLCASSKGQQPNQPQHFGDGTRLSIL.

The chain uses TRBV11-2 and TRBJ2-7; no reliable D call. V lost 2 bases to trimming and J lost 5 bases, with 4 bases between them. This CDR3 has 11 residues. Germline-derived CDR1 and CDR2 are SGHAT and FQNNGV. DNA for the CDR3: TGTGCCAGCAGCTTACAGAACGAGCAGTACTTC. Protein product: CASSLQNEQYF.

To note about this clone: Other nucleotide sequences in the sample specify the same CDR3. V is TRBV5-4 and J is TRBJ2-3; the match to TRBD2 covers 11 bases. The CDR3 is 16 residues long. V was pared by 5 bases and J by 5 bases, with 10 bases of the junction left unmatched. From germline, CDR1 is SGHNT and CDR2 YYREEE (reference sequence). The CDR3 sequence: CASSLLAGGPEDTQYF. The CDR3 DNA sequence: TGTGCCAGCAGTTTGTTAGCGGGGGGGCCGGAAGATACGCAGTATTTT. Looking up the rest from reference TRBV5-4 and TRBJ2-3 gives the full variable domain: ETGVTQSPTHLIKTRGQQVTLRCSSQSGHNTVSWYQQALGQGPQFIFQYYREEENGRGNFPPRFSGLQFPNYSSELNVNALELDDSALYLCASSLLAGGPEDTQYFGPGTRLTVL.

The gene calls are TRBV6-5 and TRBJ2-5; D gene unclear. CDR1 MNHEY and CDR2 SVGAGI come from the germline V gene. V was pared by 6 bases and J by 4 bases, with 12 bases between. The CDR3 is 13 amino acids. This CDR3 is CASRAMLGETQYF. In DNA form, the CDR3 reads TGTGCCAGCAGGGCTATGCTGGGAGAGACCCAGTACTTC.

The V and J genes are TRBV28 and TRBJ2-5; D possibly matches TRBD1 or TRBD2 (5 bases each). The length of the CDR3 is 14 residues. CDR1 MDHEN and CDR2 SYDVKM come from the germline V gene. The ends were cut back, 3 bases at V and 4 bases at J, with 12 bases in the middle. In DNA form, the CDR3 reads TGTGCCAGCAGTTTCCACCAGGGACCAGAGACCCAGTACTTC. Protein: CASSFHQGPETQYF.

This sequence joins TRBV7-8 and TRBJ2-3; no clear D gene. The length of the CDR3 is 18 residues. Germline V lookup: CDR1 SGHVS, CDR2 FQNEAQ. The V gene lost 0 bases and the J gene lost 8 bases, with 24 bases spanning the gap. The CDR3 spells CASSLALGLVVTDGTQYF. CDR3 bases: TGTGCCAGCAGCTTAGCGCTAGGCCTTGTTGTCACAGATGGTACGCAGTATTTT.

The chain is built from TRBV11-2 and TRBJ2-1, with 9 bases identical to TRBD2. The germline CDR1 and CDR2 sequences are SGHAT and FQNNGV. V shed 1 base and J 4 bases; nucleotides not matched to a gene: 2. This CDR3 region has 15 residues. The CDR3 is CASSLGGRVYNEQFF. CDR3 in DNA: TGTGCCAGCAGCTTAGGCGGGAGGGTTTACAATGAGCAGTTCTTC.

CDR3 region: CAWNGTVNSPLHF. As DNA, the CDR3 is TGTGCCTGGAACGGGACAGTTAATTCACCCCTCCACTTT. This chain uses TRBV30 with TRBJ1-6; 7 positions agree with TRBD1. The CDR3 extends over 13 amino acids. Germline V gene data show CDR1 as GTSNPN and CDR2 as SVGIG (reference sequence). Unmatched junction bases numbered 3, after V lost 4 bases and J lost 6 bases.

The rearrangement links TRBV5-5 to TRBJ2-7; 8 nucleotides agree with TRBD2. The CDR3 is made up of 14 amino acids. Germline values: CDR1 SGHKS, CDR2 YYEKEE (reference sequence). Trimming removed 2 bases from V and 2 bases from J; junction bases left unmatched: 3. The CDR3: CASSLSGGPYEQYF. Written as DNA, the CDR3 is TGTGCCAGCAGCTTAAGCGGGGGCCCCTACGAGCAGTACTTC.

This chain joins TRBV6-5 and TRBJ2-7; 10 bases map to TRBD2. The CDR3 spans 15 residues. V was pared by 4 bases and J by 2 bases, with 5 bases of the junction left unmatched. Germline V gives CDR1 MNHEY, CDR2 SVGAGI. This CDR3 reads CASSSSGLAPYEQYF. The DNA of the CDR3 is TGTGCCAGCAGTTCGTCGGGACTAGCGCCCTACGAGCAGTACTTC.

The chain carries TRBV6-4 and TRBJ1-6, with 9 bases identical to TRBD1. This CDR3 is 14 amino acids long. The germline V gene has CDR1 MRHNA and CDR2 SNTAGT. The junction had 4 bases not matched to a gene; V was cut back by 0 bases and J by 13 bases. The CDR3: CASSDSGQGTPLHF. The CDR3 nucleotides read TGTGCCAGCAGTGACTCGGGACAGGGAACCCCCCTCCACTTT.

This clone appeared once. This sequence joins TRBV4-3 and TRBJ1-6, with D unresolved. The CDR3 spans 16 residues. Trimming shortened V by 0 bases and J by 1 base, and 7 bases separated the two germline ends. Germline assignment: CDR1 LGHNA and CDR2 YSLEER. CDR3 DNA sequence: TGCGCCAGCAGCCAAGAAAGTTGGTCCTATAATTCACCCCTCCACTTT. It codes for CASSQESWSYNSPLHF.

CDR3 DNA: TGTGCCAGCAGTTTCTCGGGAGCAGATACGCAGTATTTT. Translated, it gives CASSFSGADTQYF. This chain uses TRBV6-5 with TRBJ2-3; D may be TRBD2 (6 bases). CDR1 and CDR2 from the germline V gene are MNHEY and SVGAGI. V was cut by 4 bases and J by 4 bases, with 9 bases left in between. This CDR3 region has 13 residues.

This clone was observed a handful of times. The sample contains more than one DNA sequence encoding this CDR3. V and J are TRBV5-4 and TRBJ2-6; D is ambiguous. CDR1 is SGHNT and CDR2 is YYREEE in the germline V gene (reference sequence). V gave up 1 base and J gave up 1 base, with 0 bases separating them. The CDR3 totals 13 residues. The CDR3: CASSLSGANVLTF. Written as DNA, the CDR3 is TGTGCCAGCAGCTTGTCTGGGGCCAACGTCCTGACTTTC.

The chain uses TRBV27 and TRBJ1-5; no clear D. This CDR3 spans 16 amino acids. Germline values: CDR1 MNHEY, CDR2 SMNVEV (reference sequence). Trimming removed 5 bases from V and 3 bases from J, with 17 bases in between. The CDR3 coding sequence is TGTGCCAGCAGTAGAGGGTCGGGTATGGACAATCAGCCCCAGCATTTT. As protein: CASSRGSGMDNQPQHF.

The chain employs TRBV27 and TRBJ1-5; D might be TRBD1 (6 bases). CDR1 is MNHEY and CDR2 is SMNVEV in the germline V gene (reference sequence). CDR3 size: 15 residues. The V end was cut by 3 bases, the J end by 3 bases, with 12 bases between. CDR3 loop: CASSFGQPNNQPQHF. In nucleotides, the CDR3 is TGTGCCAGCAGTTTCGGACAGCCGAACAATCAGCCCCAGCATTTT.

The V and J genes are TRBV5-6 and TRBJ2-5; 8 bases fit TRBD1. The length of the CDR3 is 14 residues. V was clipped by 2 bases and J by 2 bases; unmatched bases: 2. The germline V gene has CDR1 SGHDT and CDR2 YYEEEE. The CDR3 nucleotides read TGTGCCAGCAGCTTCGGACAGGGTCAAGAGACCCAGTACTTC. Protein: CASSFGQGQETQYF.

The chain is built from TRBV13 and TRBJ2-2, with 7 bases aligning to TRBD1. Per germline, CDR1 PRHDT and CDR2 FYEKMQ (reference sequence). The junction had 6 bases not matched to a gene; V was cut back by 5 bases and J by 0 bases. The CDR3 has 16 residues. This CDR3 is CASSAQGKSNTGELFF. CDR3 bases: TGTGCCAGCAGCGCACAGGGGAAATCGAACACCGGGGAGCTGTTTTTT.

This chain connects TRBV25-1 to TRBJ2-5, with no clear D. Judging by the DNA end, TRBJ2-7 fits better; the J call may be wrong. The CDR3 loop spans 11 amino acids. The germline V gene has CDR1 MGHDK and CDR2 SYGVNS. The CDR3 loop is CASSVGYEQYF. CDR3 nucleotide sequence: TGTGCCAGCAGTGTGGGGTACGAGCAGTACTTC.

This clone came up a few times. The rearrangement uses TRBV5-5 and TRBJ1-6; the match to TRBD1 covers 8 bases. CDR1 and CDR2 (germline): SGHKS, YYEKEE (reference sequence). CDR3 length: 16 amino acids. With 0 bases clipped from V and 13 bases from J, the junction kept 12 bases outside the gene matches. The CDR3 DNA sequence: TGTGCCAGCAGCTTGGATGGGACAGGTGGCTTGTTGCCCCTCCACTTT. Translation gives CASSLDGTGGLLPLHF.

Only one count was recorded for this clone. This chain joins TRBV27 and TRBJ2-1; D uncertain. Per germline, CDR1 MNHEY and CDR2 SMNVEV (reference sequence). This CDR3 has 15 amino acids. V was trimmed by 5 bases and J by 0 bases, leaving 11 bases between them. The CDR3 loop reads CASSQRASSYNEQFF. In nucleotides, the CDR3 is TGTGCCAGCAGTCAACGGGCTAGCTCCTACAATGAGCAGTTCTTC.

This chain connects TRBV7-8 to TRBJ1-1; D might be TRBD1 (5 bases). CDR3 length: 16 amino acids. Germline V gene lookup returns CDR1 SGHVS and CDR2 FQNEAQ. Trimming pared 5 bases from V and 1 base from J, leaving 17 bases between. The CDR3 spells CASSTTGGLENTEAFF. DNA for the CDR3: TGTGCCAGCAGCACCACCGGGGGTCTAGAGAACACTGAAGCTTTCTTT.

About this clone itself: Different DNA sequences within this sample yield the same CDR3. The V call is TRBV5-6, the J call TRBJ2-7, with TRBD1 as a possible D gene (6 bases). Trimming cost V 5 bases and J 6 bases, with 12 bases left between them. Germline assignment: CDR1 SGHDT and CDR2 YYEEEE. This CDR3 comprises 12 residues. The CDR3 DNA is TGTGCCAGCAGTGCCACAGGGCCCGAGCAGTACTTC. Its protein product is CASSATGPEQYF.

V usage is TRBV7-9 and J usage is TRBJ1-1, with D unresolved. The germline V gene has CDR1 SEHNR and CDR2 FQNEAQ (reference sequence). Trimming cost V 1 base and J 7 bases, with 13 bases left between them. The CDR3 consists of 14 residues. The CDR3 DNA reads TGTGCCAGCAGCTTAGGCTGGGGAATTGATGAAGCTTTCTTT. Translating gives CASSLGWGIDEAFF.

This clone has only a few counts. The V call is TRBV27, the J call TRBJ2-2, with D possibly being TRBD1 (5 bases). The CDR3 length is 14 residues. Trimming cost V 5 bases and J 4 bases, with 11 bases left between them. Germline CDR1 and CDR2: MNHEY and SMNVEV (reference sequence). The CDR3 nucleotides are TGTGCCAGCAGTCAGAGGACAACCACCGGGGAGCTGTTTTTT. It codes for CASSQRTTTGELFF.

The chain links TRBV15 to TRBJ2-1, with no clear D. Trimming stripped 1 base from V and 5 bases from J, with 9 bases between. Germline V CDR1 and CDR2: LNHNV, YYDKDF (reference sequence). The CDR3 has 14 residues. Here the CDR3 DNA reads TGTGCCACCAGCAGAGCATCCCCCCACAATGAGCAGTTCTTC. Residues: CATSRASPHNEQFF.